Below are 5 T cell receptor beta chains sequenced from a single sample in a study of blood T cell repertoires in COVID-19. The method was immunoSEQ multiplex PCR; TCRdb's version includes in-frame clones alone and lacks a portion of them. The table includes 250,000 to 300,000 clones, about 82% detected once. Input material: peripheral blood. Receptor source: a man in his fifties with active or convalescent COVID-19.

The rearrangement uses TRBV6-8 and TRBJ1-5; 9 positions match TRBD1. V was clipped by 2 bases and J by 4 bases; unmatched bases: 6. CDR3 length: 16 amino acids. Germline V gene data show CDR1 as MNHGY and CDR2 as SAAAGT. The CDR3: CASSYDRGGLNQPQHF. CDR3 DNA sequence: TGTGCCAGCAGTTACGACAGGGGGGGACTTAATCAGCCCCAGCATTTT.

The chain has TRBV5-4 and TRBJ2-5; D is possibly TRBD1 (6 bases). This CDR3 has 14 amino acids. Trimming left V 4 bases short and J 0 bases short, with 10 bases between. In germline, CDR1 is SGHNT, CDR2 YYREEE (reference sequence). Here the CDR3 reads CASSADSDQETQYF. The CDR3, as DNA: TGTGCCAGCAGCGCGGACAGCGACCAAGAGACCCAGTACTTC. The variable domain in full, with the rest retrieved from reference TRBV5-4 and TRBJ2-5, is ETGVTQSPTHLIKTRGQQVTLRCSSQSGHNTVSWYQQALGQGPQFIFQYYREEENGRGNFPPRFSGLQFPNYSSELNVNALELDDSALYLCASSADSDQETQYFGPGTRLLVL.

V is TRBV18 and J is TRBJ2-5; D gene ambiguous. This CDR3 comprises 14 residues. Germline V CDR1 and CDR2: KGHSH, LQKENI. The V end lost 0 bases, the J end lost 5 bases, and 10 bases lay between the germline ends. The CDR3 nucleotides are TGTGCCAGCTCACCACCTGGGCTTGCGGAGACCCAGTACTTC. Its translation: CASSPPGLAETQYF.

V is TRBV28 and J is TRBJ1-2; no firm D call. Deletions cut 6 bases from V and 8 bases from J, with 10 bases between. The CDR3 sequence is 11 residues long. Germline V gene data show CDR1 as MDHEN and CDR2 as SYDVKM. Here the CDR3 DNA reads TGTGCCAGCAGCCCCGGGTCGGGCTACACCTTC. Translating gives CASSPGSGYTF.

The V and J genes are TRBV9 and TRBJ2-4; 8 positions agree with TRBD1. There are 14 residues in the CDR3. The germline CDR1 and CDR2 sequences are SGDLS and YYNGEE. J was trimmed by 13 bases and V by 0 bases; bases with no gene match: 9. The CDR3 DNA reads TGTGCCAGCAGCGTAGGAGACAGGGGAGCCTTCCAGTACTTC. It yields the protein CASSVGDRGAFQYF.